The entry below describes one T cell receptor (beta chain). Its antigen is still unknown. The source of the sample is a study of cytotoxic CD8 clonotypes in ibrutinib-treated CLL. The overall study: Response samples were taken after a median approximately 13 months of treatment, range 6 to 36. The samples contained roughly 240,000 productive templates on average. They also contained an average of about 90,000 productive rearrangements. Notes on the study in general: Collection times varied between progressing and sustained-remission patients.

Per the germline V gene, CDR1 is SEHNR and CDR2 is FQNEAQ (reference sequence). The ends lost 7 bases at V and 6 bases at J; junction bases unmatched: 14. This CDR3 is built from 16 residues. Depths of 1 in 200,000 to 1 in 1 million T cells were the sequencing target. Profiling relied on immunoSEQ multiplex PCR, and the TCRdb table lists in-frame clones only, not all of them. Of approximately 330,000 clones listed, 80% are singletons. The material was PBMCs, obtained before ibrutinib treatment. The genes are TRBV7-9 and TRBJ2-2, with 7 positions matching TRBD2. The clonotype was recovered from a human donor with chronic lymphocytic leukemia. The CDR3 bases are TGTGCCAGCATCCTACTCAGGACTGCGGGAGCCGGGGAGCTGTTTTTT. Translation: CASILLRTAGAGELFF.